These 7 T cell receptor beta chains were sequenced from one sample in a study of shared clonotypes between healthy human individuals. Sequencing used immunoSEQ multiplex PCR; TCRdb keeps in-frame clones, though not all of them. The sample lists roughly 2.4 million clones, nearly 97% occurring once. The sequencing input was naive CD4+ T cells sorted from blood. The subset is: CD45RA+ positively selected. Receptors originate from a young man in good health.

The CDR3 here is CAFGQGRTEAFF. In DNA, the CDR3 is TGTGCCTTCGGACAGGGAAGAACTGAAGCTTTCTTT. V is TRBV28 and J is TRBJ1-1; the match to TRBD1 covers 8 bases. The V segment lost 11 bases and the J segment 5 bases; nucleotides outside the gene matches: 7. Germline V lookup: CDR1 MDHEN, CDR2 SYDVKM. The CDR3 is made up of 12 amino acids. Complete variable domain (other parts from reference TRBV28 and TRBJ1-1): DVKVTQSSRYLVKRTGEKVFLECVQDMDHENMFWYRQDPGLGLRLIYFSYDVKMKEKGDIPEGYSVSREKKERFSLILESASTNQTSMYLCAFGQGRTEAFFGQGTRLTVV.

This chain joins TRBV12-5 and TRBJ2-5; possibly TRBD2 for D (6 bases). This CDR3 region has 11 residues. Germline V gives CDR1 LGHNT, CDR2 FRNRAP. V lost 5 bases and J 8 bases, leaving 9 bases between the germline ends. As DNA, the CDR3 is TGTGCTAGTGGTGCCGGGAGCACCCAGTACTTC. This translates into CASGAGSTQYF.

The V and J genes are TRBV9 and TRBJ1-3; the match to TRBD1 covers 8 bases. Germline-derived CDR1 and CDR2 are SGDLS and YYNGEE. With 6 bases clipped from V and 4 bases from J, the junction kept 6 bases outside the gene matches. The CDR3 spans 14 residues. The DNA for the CDR3 is TGTGCCAGCACCCCGGACAGGGTCGGAAACACCATATATTTT. This gives the protein CASTPDRVGNTIYF.

Note on this clone: An end of the junction does not agree with germline; a read error may underlie this. The V gene is TRBV7-7, the J gene TRBJ1-1; 10 bases are shared with TRBD1. The CDR3 consists of 17 residues. Germline V gene data show CDR1 as SSHAT and CDR2 as FNYEAQ (reference sequence). In DNA, the CDR3 is TGTGCTAGCAGCTTATCGACAGGGGGCAACGGGAACACTGAAGCTTTCTTT. Its translation is CASSLSTGGNGNTEAFF.

The chain uses TRBV19 and TRBJ1-1, with TRBD1 as a possible D gene (5 bases). CDR1 and CDR2 (germline): LNHDA, SQIVND (reference sequence). CDR3 length: 13 amino acids. V lost 6 bases and J 5 bases, leaving 13 bases between the germline ends. The CDR3 DNA reads as TGTGCCAGTAGGCGCAGGGTTGAGACTGAAGCTTTCTTT. Translated, it gives CASRRRVETEAFF.

To note about this clone: This CDR3 is also generated by other DNA sequences in the sample. The rearrangement joins TRBV5-1 to TRBJ1-1; D gene unclear. The CDR3 extends over 14 amino acids. Trimming pared 4 bases from V and 0 bases from J, leaving 10 bases between. Germline-derived CDR1 and CDR2 are SGHRS and YFSETQ. CDR3 nucleotide sequence: TGCGCCAGCAGCCCACAAGTCATGAACACTGAAGCTTTCTTT. It codes for CASSPQVMNTEAFF.

The V gene is TRBV29-1, the J gene TRBJ1-2, with 8 bases fitting TRBD1. This CDR3 has 13 amino acids. Trimming took 0 bases from V and 6 from J; bases not matched to a gene: 3. CDR1 and CDR2 (germline): SQVTM, ANQGSEA. CDR3 bases: TGCAGCGTTGAAGATAACAGGGGGGATGGCTACACCTTC. This gives the protein CSVEDNRGDGYTF.